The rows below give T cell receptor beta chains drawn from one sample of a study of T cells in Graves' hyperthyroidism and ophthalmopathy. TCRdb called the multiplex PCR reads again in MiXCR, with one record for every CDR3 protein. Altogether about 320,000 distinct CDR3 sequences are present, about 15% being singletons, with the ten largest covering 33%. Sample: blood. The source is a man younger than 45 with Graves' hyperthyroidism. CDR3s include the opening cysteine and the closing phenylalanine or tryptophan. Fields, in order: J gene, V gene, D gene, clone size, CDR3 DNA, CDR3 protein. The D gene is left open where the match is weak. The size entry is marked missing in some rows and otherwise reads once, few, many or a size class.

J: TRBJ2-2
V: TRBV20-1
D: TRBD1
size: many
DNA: TGCAGTGCTAGAGCCGGGACAGGGTTTGTCGGGGAGCTGTTTTTT
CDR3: CSARAGTGFVGELFF

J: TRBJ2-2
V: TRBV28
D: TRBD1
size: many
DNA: TGTGCCAGCAGTTTAGACAGGGGGATCGGGGAGCTGTTTTTT
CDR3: CASSLDRGIGELFF

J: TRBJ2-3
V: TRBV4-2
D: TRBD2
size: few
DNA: TGTGCCAGCAGCCGAGGACTAGCGAGGACAGATACGCAGTATTTT
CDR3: CASSRGLARTDTQYF

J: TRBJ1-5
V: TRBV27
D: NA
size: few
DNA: TGTGCCAGCAAAACCTTTGTGGCTGGTAATAAGGGCAATCAGCCCCAGCATTTT
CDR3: CASKTFVAGNKGNQPQHF

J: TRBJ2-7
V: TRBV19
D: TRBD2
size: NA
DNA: TGTGCCAGTAGTATAACTAGCGGACCTTACGAGCAGTACTTC
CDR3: CASSITSGPYEQYF

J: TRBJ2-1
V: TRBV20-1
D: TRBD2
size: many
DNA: TGCAGTGCTAGAGATTTCGGGGGGTCCTACAATGAGCAGTTCTTC
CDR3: CSARDFGGSYNEQFF

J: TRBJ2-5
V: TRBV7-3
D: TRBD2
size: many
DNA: TGTGCCAGCAGCCAGACTAGCGGGAGTAGTCGAGAGACCCAGTACTTC
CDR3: CASSQTSGSSRETQYF

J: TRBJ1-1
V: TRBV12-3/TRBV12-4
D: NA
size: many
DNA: TGTGCCAGCAGCCCGCAGACGAACACTGAAGCTTTCTTT
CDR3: CASSPQTNTEAFF

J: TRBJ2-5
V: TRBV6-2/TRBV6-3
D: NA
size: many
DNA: TGTGCCAGCAGTTACCCCAGGGCCCTGGACGAGACCCAGTACTTC
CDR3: CASSYPRALDETQYF

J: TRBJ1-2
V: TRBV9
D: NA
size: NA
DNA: TGTGCCAGCAGCCCTTTGTCGGGCCGCTATGGCTACACCTTC
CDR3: CASSPLSGRYGYTF

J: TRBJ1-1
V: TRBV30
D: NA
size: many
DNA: TGTGCCTGGATCAAAATTGAGAAAGCTTTCTTT
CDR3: CAWIKIEKAFF

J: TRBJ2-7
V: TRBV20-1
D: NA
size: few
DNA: TGCAGTGCTAGAGATCCCTTAGGCTACGAGCAGTACTTC
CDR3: CSARDPLGYEQYF

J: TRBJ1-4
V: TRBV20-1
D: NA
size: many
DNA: TGCAGTGCTAGGAGACAGTACAATGAAAAACTGTTTTTT
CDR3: CSARRQYNEKLFF

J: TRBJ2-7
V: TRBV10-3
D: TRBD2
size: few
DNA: TGTGCCATCAGTGAGCCTGGACTAGCGAACCACGAGCAGTACTTC
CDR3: CAISEPGLANHEQYF

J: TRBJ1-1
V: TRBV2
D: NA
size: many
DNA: TGTGCCAGCAGTGAGTCAGGGTCTAACACTGAAGCTTTCTTT
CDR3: CASSESGSNTEAFF

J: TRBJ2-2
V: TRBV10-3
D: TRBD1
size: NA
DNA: TGTGCCATCACCGCTGGACAGGGGCGGGGGGAGCTGTTTTTT
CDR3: CAITAGQGRGELFF

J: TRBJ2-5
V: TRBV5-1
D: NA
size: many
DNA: TGCGCCAGCGCTTCGGGGGTCCAAGAGACCCAGTACTTC
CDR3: CASASGVQETQYF

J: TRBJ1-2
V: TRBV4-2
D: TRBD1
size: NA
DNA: TGTGCCAGCAGCCAAGACAACGGACAGGGGGCGGTTGGCTACACCTTC
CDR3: CASSQDNGQGAVGYTF

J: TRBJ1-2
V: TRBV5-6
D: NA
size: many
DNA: TGTGCCAGCAGCGCCGGGACACCCCCCCGACTCTATGGCTACACCTTC
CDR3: CASSAGTPPRLYGYTF

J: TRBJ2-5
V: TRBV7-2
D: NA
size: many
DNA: TGTGCCAGCAGCTTATTCCGCAGCAGCAGCGGGACCCAGTACTTC
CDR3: CASSLFRSSSGTQYF

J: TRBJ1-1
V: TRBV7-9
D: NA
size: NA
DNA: TGTGCCAGCAGCTCGGAGGCTGTATACACTGAAGCTTTCTTT
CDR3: CASSSEAVYTEAFF

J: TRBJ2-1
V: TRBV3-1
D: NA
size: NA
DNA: TGTGCCAGCAGTCACCGGGACACCTCTCTGAATGAGCAGTTCTTC
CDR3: CASSHRDTSLNEQFF

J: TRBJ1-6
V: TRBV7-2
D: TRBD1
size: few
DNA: TGTGCCAGCAGCCGGCGGGACAGGGGAGATTCACCCCTCCACTTT
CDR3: CASSRRDRGDSPLHF

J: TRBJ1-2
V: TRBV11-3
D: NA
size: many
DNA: TGTGCCAGCAGCTTAGACCGGGCATATGGCTACACCTTC
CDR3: CASSLDRAYGYTF

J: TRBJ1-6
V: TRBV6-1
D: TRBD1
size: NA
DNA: TGTGCCAGCAGGCAGGGACAGCGCTCCTATAATTCACCCCTCCACTTT
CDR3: CASRQGQRSYNSPLHF

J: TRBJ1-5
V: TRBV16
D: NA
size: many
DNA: TGTGCCAGCAGCCCAATCGCTAGGGGCGCGGGCAATCAGCCCCAGCATTTT
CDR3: CASSPIARGAGNQPQHF

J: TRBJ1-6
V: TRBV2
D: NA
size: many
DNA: TGTGCCAGCGGCTCACAGGTCTATAATTCACCCCTCCACTTT
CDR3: CASGSQVYNSPLHF

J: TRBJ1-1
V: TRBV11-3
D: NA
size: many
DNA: TGTGCCAGCAGCTCAAGAGGGGGTCAAACTGAAGCTTTCTTT
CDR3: CASSSRGGQTEAFF

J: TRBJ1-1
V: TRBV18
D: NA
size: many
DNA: TGTGCCAGCTCACCAGTCCAGGGAGAAACGACTGAAGCTTTCTTT
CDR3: CASSPVQGETTEAFF

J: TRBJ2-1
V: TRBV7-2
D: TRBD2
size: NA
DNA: TGTGCCAGCAGCTTAGTGAGGGAGGGAGAGCAGTTCTTC
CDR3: CASSLVREGEQFF

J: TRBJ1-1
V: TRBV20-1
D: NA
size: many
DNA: TGCAGTGCTAGAGGCGTCAGAGTGGTTCGGGACACTGAAGCTTTCTTT
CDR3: CSARGVRVVRDTEAFF

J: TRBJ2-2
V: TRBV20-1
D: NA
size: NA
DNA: TGCAGTGCTAGATCCTCCGGCCCATGGGCCGGGGAGCTGTTTTTT
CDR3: CSARSSGPWAGELFF

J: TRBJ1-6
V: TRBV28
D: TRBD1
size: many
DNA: TGTGCCAGCAGTAAACAGGGGACTTCACCCCTCCACTTT
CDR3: CASSKQGTSPLHF

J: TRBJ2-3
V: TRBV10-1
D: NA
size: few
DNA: TGCGCCAGCAGCGGCGGGAACACAGATACGCAGTATTTT
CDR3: CASSGGNTDTQYF

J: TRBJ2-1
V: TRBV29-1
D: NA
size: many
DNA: TGCAGCGTTGAAGAGCCGCCAGGGTGGAACAATGAGCAGTTCTTC
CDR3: CSVEEPPGWNNEQFF

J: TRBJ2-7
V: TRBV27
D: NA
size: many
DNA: TGTGCCAGCAGTTTAACCGATTCCTACGAGCAGTACTTC
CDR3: CASSLTDSYEQYF

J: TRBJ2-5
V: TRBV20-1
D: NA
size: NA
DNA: TGCAGTGCTAGATATGGGGGGGAGACCCAGTACTTC
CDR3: CSARYGGETQYF

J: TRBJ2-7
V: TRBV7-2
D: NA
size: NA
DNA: TGTGCCAGCACCGCGAATCGTGGCGACGAGCAGTACTTC
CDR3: CASTANRGDEQYF